The 2 T cell receptor beta chains below were found in one sample sequenced in a study of T cell changes during pregnancy in multiple sclerosis. TCRdb's copy holds only in-frame clones and misses some; the assay was immunoSEQ multiplex PCR. Of tens of thousands of clones in the sample, 80% to 95% were seen once. Source: CD8+ T cells from peripheral blood mononuclear cells, taken in the second trimester of pregnancy. These receptor sequences come from a female donor with multiple sclerosis, enrolled in a pregnancy study.

This clone showed up just once. The CDR3 region has the DNA TGTGCCAGCAGCTACGGGGGATCCTCCTACGAGCAGTACTTC. Its protein product is CASSYGGSSYEQYF. The chain uses TRBV27 and TRBJ2-7; D might be TRBD2 (6 bases). Germline V gene data show CDR1 as MNHEY and CDR2 as SMNVEV (reference sequence). Trimming shortened V by 6 bases and J by 0 bases, and 12 bases separated the two germline ends. The CDR3 sequence is 14 residues long.

The J gene is TRBJ2-7, the V gene TRBV19, with TRBD1 identical over 10 bases. The CDR3 covers 14 residues. The V gene end was trimmed by 5 bases and the J gene end by 3 bases; junction bases not matched to a gene: 4. Germline V gene lookup returns CDR1 LNHDA and CDR2 SQIVND (reference sequence). In DNA form, the CDR3 reads TGTGCCAGTAGTTGGACAGGGGGGGACTACGAGCAGTACTTC. It yields the protein CASSWTGGDYEQYF.